This T cell receptor (beta chain) was obtained from a study of Ad26.COV2.S vaccination and SARS-CoV-2 variants. Study information: Participants got Ad26.COV2.S intramuscularly, once or twice 56 days apart.

Broader study findings: Spike-specific responses of CD8+ and CD4+ T cells were reported to display substantial breadth after vaccination. Placebo recipients had lower spike-specific TCR breadth than vaccine recipients. Breadth of non-spike TCRs did not differ between vaccinees and placebo recipients.

TCRdb keeps only in-frame clones here, not all; method: immunoSEQ multiplex PCR. Counted here are about 420,000 clones, 85% to 90% occurring once; the ten biggest clones make up 3.5% to 4%. As for treatment: over 15 received Ad26.COV2.S at low or high dose, single or two shots; 5 received placebo; per-sample allocation not given. The samples were gathered on day 63 after the first injection of vaccine or placebo. Remarks on this clone: What it binds is unknown.

The germline V gene encodes CDR1 MNHNS and CDR2 SASEGT. Trimming left V 2 bases short and J 2 bases short, with 10 bases between. This CDR3 has 14 amino acids. The J gene is TRBJ2-7, the V gene TRBV6-1; D gene ambiguous. This sequence was found in a person aged 18-60 years who received the Ad26.COV2.S COVID-19 vaccine or a placebo. The sequenced sample was peripheral blood, obtained in a trial of Ad26.COV2.S vaccine versus placebo. CDR3 residues: CASSELDVPYEQYF. The CDR3 DNA is TGTGCCAGCAGTGAATTGGACGTACCCTACGAGCAGTACTTC.